Detailed here is one T cell receptor (beta chain). This sample was included in a study of blood T cell repertoires in COVID-19. The wider study: In each case, the material was cDNA or gDNA derived from T cells, B-cell-depleted T cells, or PBMCs.

The CDR3 spans 16 residues. V lost 8 bases to trimming and J lost 8 bases; unmatched junction nucleotides: 17. CDR1 and CDR2 (germline): SGHDN, FVKESK. In the authors' methods: Estimated nucleated cell counts came from reference gene primer amplification. The data were produced by immunoSEQ multiplex PCR, yet TCRdb's version contains in-frame clones alone and is incomplete. V and J calls and clone size come straight from that table; D and trimming were deduced from the DNA. The profile shows some 100,000 clones, 85% to 90% of them singletons. The gene calls are TRBV14 and TRBJ1-4, with TRBD1 matching 7 bases. What was sequenced was peripheral blood. The sequence was obtained from a human donor in a cohort sampled during active COVID-19. The CDR3: CASSPGQTGPREKLFF. CDR3 nucleotides: TGTGCCAGCTCCCCGGGCCAGACAGGGCCTAGGGAAAAACTGTTTTTT.